This T cell receptor beta chain emerged from a study of Ad26.COV2.S vaccination and SARS-CoV-2 variants. Study conclusions and caveats: Researchers reported similar non-spike TCR breadth in vaccine and placebo recipients. Quantification of TCR breadth and depth may have yielded underestimates of total T cell responses. Post-vaccination breadth of spike-specific CD8+ and CD4+ T cell responses was reportedly substantial.

As concerns this clone: Its target is not known.

Sequencing was performed with immunoSEQ multiplex PCR; in TCRdb, only in-frame clones are kept and a portion is missing. The table lists approximately 150,000 clones, just over 85% of them singletons, with 5% in the top ten. The CDR3 has 18 amino acids. With V trimmed by 8 bases and J by 0 bases, 15 bases remained unmatched. Looked up from germline, CDR1 is SGHAT and CDR2 is FQNNGV. The sample was peripheral blood, taken after recovery from COVID-19. J is TRBJ1-1 and V is TRBV11-2, with 10 bases aligning to TRBD1. The TCR comes from a human donor who had recovered from COVID-19. CDR3: CASRNSRDRGLMNTEAFF. CDR3 DNA: TGTGCCAGCCGAAACTCCCGGGACAGGGGACTCATGAACACTGAAGCTTTCTTT.